This passage covers 4 T cell receptor delta chains from one sample sequenced in a study of gamma-delta T cells after stem cell transplantation. TCRdb re-called the RT-PCR reads with CATT. The sample includes over a thousand delta-chain clones, 15% to 20% of them seen just once. Material for sequencing was gamma-delta T cells. The origin of the receptors is a human donor. It is not recorded whose cells these are; they may come from a transplant donor.

A note on this clone: A much larger clone differs by one base, so this may be a read error. Distinct nucleotide sequences in the sample also encode this CDR3. The chain joins TRDV2 to TRDJ1, with 9 bases identical to TRDD3. The CDR3 has 24 residues. The ends lost 3 bases at V and 0 bases at J; junction bases unmatched: 31. CDR1 GEAIGNYY and CDR2 EKD come from the germline V gene. As DNA, the CDR3 is TGTGCCTGTGACGAACTCGCTGGGGGATCCGAACTTAAAAAATCGGTACGATACACCGATAAACTCATCTTT. It encodes CACDELAGGSELKKSVRYTDKLIF.

This clone was counted only a few times. The protein TCRdb gives is from a much larger clone and does not agree with this DNA's translation at residue 11, likely a read error; the protein shown here comes from the DNA. V and J are TRDV2 and TRDJ3; TRDD3 matches at 8 bases. The CDR3 runs 17 residues. CDR1 GEAIGNYY and CDR2 EKD come from the germline V gene. This CDR3 reads CACDTVLGAWGTRQMFF. The DNA of the CDR3 is TGTGCCTGTGACACCGTACTGGGGGCTTGGGGCACCCGACAGATGTTTTTC.

This chain links TRDV1 with TRDJ1; TRDD3 matches 13 bases. Unmatched junction bases numbered 11, after V lost 4 bases and J lost 0 bases. The CDR3 extends over 19 amino acids. Germline CDR1 is TSWWSYY and CDR2 is QGS. CDR3 sequence: CALGGFPYWGIRDTDKLIF. The CDR3 nucleotides read TGTGCTCTTGGGGGGTTCCCGTACTGGGGGATACGGGACACCGATAAACTCATCTTT.

Notes on this clone: A far larger clone is only one base removed, so a read error is likely. J is TRDJ1 and V is TRDV2, with 7 bases matching TRDD3. Trimming at V came to 5 bases and at J to 5 bases, leaving 7 bases not matched to a gene. In germline, CDR1 is GEAIGNYY, CDR2 EKD. The CDR3 contains 13 residues. The CDR3 coding sequence is TGTGCCTGTGGCATCTTACTGGGGGATAAACTCATCTTT. Translation: CACGILLGDKLIF.